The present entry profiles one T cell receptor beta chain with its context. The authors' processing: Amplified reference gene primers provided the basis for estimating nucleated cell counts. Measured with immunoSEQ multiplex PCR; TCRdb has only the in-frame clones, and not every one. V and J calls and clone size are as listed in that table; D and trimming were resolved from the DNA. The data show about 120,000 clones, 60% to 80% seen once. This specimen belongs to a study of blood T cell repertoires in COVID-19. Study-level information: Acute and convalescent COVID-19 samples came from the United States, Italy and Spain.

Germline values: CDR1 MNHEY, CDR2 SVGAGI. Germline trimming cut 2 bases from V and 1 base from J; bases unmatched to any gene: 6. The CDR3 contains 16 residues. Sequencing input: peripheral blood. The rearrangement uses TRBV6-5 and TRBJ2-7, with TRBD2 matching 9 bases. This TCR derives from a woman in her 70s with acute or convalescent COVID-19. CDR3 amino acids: CASSYRGGAGSYEQYF. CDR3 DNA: TGTGCCAGCAGTTACCGCGGGGGGGCAGGGTCCTACGAGCAGTACTTC.